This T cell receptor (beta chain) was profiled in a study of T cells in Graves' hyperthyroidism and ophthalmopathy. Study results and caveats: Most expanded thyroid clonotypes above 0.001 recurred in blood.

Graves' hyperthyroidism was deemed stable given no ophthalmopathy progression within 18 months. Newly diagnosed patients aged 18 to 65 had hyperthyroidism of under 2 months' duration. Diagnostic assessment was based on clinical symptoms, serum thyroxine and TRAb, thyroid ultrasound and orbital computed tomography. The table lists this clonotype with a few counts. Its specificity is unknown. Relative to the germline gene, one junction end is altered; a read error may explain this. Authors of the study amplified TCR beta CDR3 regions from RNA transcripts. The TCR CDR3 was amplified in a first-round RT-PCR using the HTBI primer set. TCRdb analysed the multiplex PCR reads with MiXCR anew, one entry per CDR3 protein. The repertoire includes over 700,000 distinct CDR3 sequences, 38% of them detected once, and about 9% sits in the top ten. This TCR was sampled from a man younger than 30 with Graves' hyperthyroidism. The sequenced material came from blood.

CDR3 sequence reads: CASSVGTATYNEKLFF. For the CDR3, the DNA is TGTGCCAGCAGCGTAGGGACAGCCACCTATAATGAAAAACTGTTTTTT. The chain carries TRBV13 and TRBJ1-4; TRBD1 agrees at 7 bases. Germline V gene lookup returns CDR1 PRHDT and CDR2 FYEKMQ (reference sequence). The CDR3 runs to 16 residues. Full variable domain (rest looked up from reference TRBV13 and TRBJ1-4): AAGVIQSPRHLIKEKRETATLKCYPIPRHDTVYWYQQGPGQDPQFLISFYEKMQSDKGSIPDRFSAQQFSDYHSELNMSSLELGDSALYFCASSVGTATYNEKLFFGSGTQLSVL.